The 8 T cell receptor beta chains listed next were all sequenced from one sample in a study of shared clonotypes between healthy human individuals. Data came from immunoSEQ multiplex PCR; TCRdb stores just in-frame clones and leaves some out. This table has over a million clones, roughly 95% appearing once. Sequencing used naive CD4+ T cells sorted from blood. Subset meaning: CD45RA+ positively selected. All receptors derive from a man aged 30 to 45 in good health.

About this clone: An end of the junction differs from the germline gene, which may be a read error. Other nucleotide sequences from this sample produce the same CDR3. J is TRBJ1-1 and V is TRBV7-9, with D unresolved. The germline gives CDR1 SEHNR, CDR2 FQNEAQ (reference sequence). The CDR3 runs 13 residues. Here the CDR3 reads CASSYEPNTEAFF. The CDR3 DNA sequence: TGCGCCAGCAGCTACGAGCCCAACACTGAAGCTTTCTTT.

Here the CDR3 reads CASSRSGQGRLFF. DNA of the CDR3: TGTGCCAGCAGCCGAAGTGGACAGGGGAGACTGTTTTTT. The chain uses TRBV7-2 and TRBJ1-4; 9 nucleotides match TRBD1. This CDR3 has 13 residues. The germline V gene has CDR1 SGHTA and CDR2 FQGNSA. The J segment lost 13 bases and the V segment lost 5 bases, leaving 8 bases of the junction unmatched. Supplemented by reference TRBV7-2 and TRBJ1-4, the full variable domain reads GAGVSQSPSNKVTEKGKDVELRCDPISGHTALYWYRQSLGQGLEFLIYFQGNSAPDKSGLPSDRFSAERTGGSVSTLTIQRTQQEDSAVYLCASSRSGQGRLFFGSGTQLSVL.

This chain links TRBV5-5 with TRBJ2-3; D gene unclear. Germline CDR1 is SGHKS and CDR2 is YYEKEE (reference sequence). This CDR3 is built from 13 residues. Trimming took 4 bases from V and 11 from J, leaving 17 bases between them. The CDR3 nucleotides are TGTGCCAGCAGCCCCACCGGTACAGTGGTGCAGTATTTT. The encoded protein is CASSPTGTVVQYF.

In nucleotides, the CDR3 is TGTGCCAGCACTAGTCATCCAGATACGCAGTATTTT. Encoded protein: CASTSHPDTQYF. V usage is TRBV14 and J usage is TRBJ2-3; D remains ambiguous. CDR1 SGHDN and CDR2 FVKESK come from the germline V gene. The CDR3 contains 12 residues. Trimming took off 7 bases at V and 4 bases at J, with 9 bases between the two ends.

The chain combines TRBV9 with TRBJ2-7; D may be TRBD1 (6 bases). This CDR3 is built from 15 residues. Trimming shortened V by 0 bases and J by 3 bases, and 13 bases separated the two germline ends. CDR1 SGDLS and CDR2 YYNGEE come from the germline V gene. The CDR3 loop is CASSVAWTADYEQYF. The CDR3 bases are TGTGCCAGCAGCGTAGCTTGGACAGCGGACTACGAGCAGTACTTC.

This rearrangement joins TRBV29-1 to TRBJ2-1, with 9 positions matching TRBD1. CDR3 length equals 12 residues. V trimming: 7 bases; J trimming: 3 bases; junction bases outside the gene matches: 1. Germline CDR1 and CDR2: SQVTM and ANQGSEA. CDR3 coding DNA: TGCAGCGGGGGACAGGGCTACAATGAGCAGTTCTTC. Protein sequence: CSGGQGYNEQFF.

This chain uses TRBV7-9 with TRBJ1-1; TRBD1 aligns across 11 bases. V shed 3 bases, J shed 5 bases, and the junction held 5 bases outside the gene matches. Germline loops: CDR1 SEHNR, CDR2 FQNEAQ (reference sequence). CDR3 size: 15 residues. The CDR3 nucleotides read TGTGCCAGCAGCTTTTCCGGGACAGGGGGGACTGAAGCTTTCTTT. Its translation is CASSFSGTGGTEAFF.

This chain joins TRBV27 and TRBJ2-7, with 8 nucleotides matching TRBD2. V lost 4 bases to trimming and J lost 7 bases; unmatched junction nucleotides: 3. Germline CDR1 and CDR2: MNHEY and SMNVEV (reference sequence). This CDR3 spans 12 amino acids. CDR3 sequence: CASSSRLAEQYF. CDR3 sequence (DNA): TGTGCCAGCAGTTCTAGACTAGCGGAGCAGTACTTC.